This T cell receptor (beta chain) comes out of a study of cytomegalovirus exposure and HLA in healthy donors. Study-level results: When presence/absence was analysed, sequencing depth was taken to be roughly uniform across donors. Apparent HLA restriction characterized most CMV-associated TCR beta chains in a later analysis.

It was with 60 Vbeta and 13 Jbeta primers that the PCR ran. Sequencing used immunoSEQ multiplex PCR; TCRdb keeps in-frame clones, though not all of them. Altogether under 250,000 clones are present, roughly 80% being singletons, with the ten largest covering 3.8%. Points on this clone: The antigen is unknown.

Germline lookup yields CDR1 KGHSH and CDR2 LQKENI. After removal of 3 bases from V and 8 bases from J, the junction contained 5 bases not matched to a gene. The length of the CDR3 is 14 residues. Material: PBMCs. The chain has TRBV18 and TRBJ2-1, with 9 nucleotides matching TRBD2. The sequence came from a male donor in good health and CMV-seronegative. The DNA for the CDR3 is TGTGCCAGCTCACCTCGGACTAGCGTCGATGAGCAGTTCTTC. This sequence encodes CASSPRTSVDEQFF.